These T cell receptor beta chains were read from a single sample in a study of tumor-infiltrating lymphocytes in localized non-small cell lung cancer. Only in-frame clones appear in the TCRdb table, and some are missing; sequencing was by immunoSEQ multiplex PCR. Of about 12,000 clones in the sample, 76% are singletons; the top ten hold about a sixth. The material sequenced was uninvolved lung tissue not adjacent to the tumor. The receptor set was obtained from a human donor with non-small cell lung cancer. Both conserved end residues are trimmed from each CDR3. The order of the fields is V gene, clone size, CDR3 protein. Expanded clones get a size class; other rows say once, few or many, or leave the size out.

v_call: TRBV7-9; clone_size: -; cdr3_aa: ASTEPNRGPALKD
v_call: TRBV11-2; clone_size: few; cdr3_aa: ASSLDQPGWRTYEQY
v_call: TRBV7-3; clone_size: medium-sized; cdr3_aa: ASSLIMGAPNTGELF
v_call: TRBV7-2; clone_size: -; cdr3_aa: ASSLGFPHRLELATQY
v_call: TRBV4-2; clone_size: -; cdr3_aa: ASSQGQVQETQY
v_call: TRBV5-1; clone_size: -; cdr3_aa: ASSIQGNEQY
v_call: TRBV7-9; clone_size: -; cdr3_aa: ATGELF
v_call: TRBV6-6; clone_size: -; cdr3_aa: ASSFRDSRPAF
v_call: TRBV28; clone_size: -; cdr3_aa: ASSLGFGNTIY
v_call: TRBV7-9; clone_size: -; cdr3_aa: ASEGVGGETQY
v_call: TRBV2; clone_size: -; cdr3_aa: ARMTGEGNQPQH